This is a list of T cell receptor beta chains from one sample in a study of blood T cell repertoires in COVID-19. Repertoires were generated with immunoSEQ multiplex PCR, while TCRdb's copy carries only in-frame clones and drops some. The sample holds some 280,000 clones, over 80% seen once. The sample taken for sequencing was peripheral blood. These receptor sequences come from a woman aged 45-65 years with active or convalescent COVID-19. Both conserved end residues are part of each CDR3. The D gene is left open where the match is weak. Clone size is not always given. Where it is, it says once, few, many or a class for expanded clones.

CDR3aa: CAISETGQGARFF
CDR3nt: TGTGCCATCAGTGAGACCGGACAGGGGGCGAGGTTCTTC
d_gene: TRBD1
j_gene: TRBJ2-1
v_gene: TRBV10-3
abundance: .

CDR3aa: CASSSGGIRRGTEAFF
CDR3nt: TGTGCCAGCAGCTCAGGAGGGATTCGACGAGGCACTGAAGCTTTCTTT
d_gene: .
j_gene: TRBJ1-1
v_gene: TRBV7-8
abundance: .

CDR3aa: CASSLASIIPSYEQYF
CDR3nt: TGCGCCAGCAGCTTGGCCTCTATCATTCCCTCCTACGAGCAGTACTTC
d_gene: .
j_gene: TRBJ2-7
v_gene: TRBV5-1
abundance: .

CDR3aa: CASSSLPQGDTEAFF
CDR3nt: TGTGCCAGCAGCTCCCTACCACAGGGTGACACTGAAGCTTTCTTT
d_gene: .
j_gene: TRBJ1-1
v_gene: TRBV7-9
abundance: .

CDR3aa: CSVWDRGEKLFF
CDR3nt: TGCAGCGTTTGGGACAGGGGGGAAAAACTGTTTTTT
d_gene: TRBD1
j_gene: TRBJ1-4
v_gene: TRBV29-1
abundance: .

CDR3aa: CASRGTSVSYEQYF
CDR3nt: TGCGCCAGCAGGGGGACTAGCGTATCCTACGAGCAGTACTTC
d_gene: TRBD2
j_gene: TRBJ2-7
v_gene: TRBV10-2
abundance: .

CDR3aa: CAIGGTGGAKSSGANVLTF
CDR3nt: TGTGCCATCGGTGGGACAGGGGGCGCTAAAAGTTCTGGGGCCAACGTCCTGACTTTC
d_gene: TRBD1
j_gene: TRBJ2-6
v_gene: TRBV10-3
abundance: .

CDR3aa: CASSPPAGGFEGYTF
CDR3nt: TGTGCCAGCTCACCACCCGCAGGGGGCTTTGAGGGCTACACCTTC
d_gene: TRBD1
j_gene: TRBJ1-2
v_gene: TRBV18
abundance: .

CDR3aa: CASSLGGDRGHSYEQYF
CDR3nt: TGTGCCAGCAGCTTGGGGGGTGACAGGGGGCACAGCTACGAGCAGTACTTC
d_gene: TRBD1
j_gene: TRBJ2-7
v_gene: TRBV5-4
abundance: few

CDR3aa: CASSYIVPRGNSGNTIYF
CDR3nt: TGTGCCAGCAGTTATATTGTTCCCAGGGGAAACTCTGGAAACACCATATATTTT
d_gene: .
j_gene: TRBJ1-3
v_gene: TRBV5-6
abundance: few